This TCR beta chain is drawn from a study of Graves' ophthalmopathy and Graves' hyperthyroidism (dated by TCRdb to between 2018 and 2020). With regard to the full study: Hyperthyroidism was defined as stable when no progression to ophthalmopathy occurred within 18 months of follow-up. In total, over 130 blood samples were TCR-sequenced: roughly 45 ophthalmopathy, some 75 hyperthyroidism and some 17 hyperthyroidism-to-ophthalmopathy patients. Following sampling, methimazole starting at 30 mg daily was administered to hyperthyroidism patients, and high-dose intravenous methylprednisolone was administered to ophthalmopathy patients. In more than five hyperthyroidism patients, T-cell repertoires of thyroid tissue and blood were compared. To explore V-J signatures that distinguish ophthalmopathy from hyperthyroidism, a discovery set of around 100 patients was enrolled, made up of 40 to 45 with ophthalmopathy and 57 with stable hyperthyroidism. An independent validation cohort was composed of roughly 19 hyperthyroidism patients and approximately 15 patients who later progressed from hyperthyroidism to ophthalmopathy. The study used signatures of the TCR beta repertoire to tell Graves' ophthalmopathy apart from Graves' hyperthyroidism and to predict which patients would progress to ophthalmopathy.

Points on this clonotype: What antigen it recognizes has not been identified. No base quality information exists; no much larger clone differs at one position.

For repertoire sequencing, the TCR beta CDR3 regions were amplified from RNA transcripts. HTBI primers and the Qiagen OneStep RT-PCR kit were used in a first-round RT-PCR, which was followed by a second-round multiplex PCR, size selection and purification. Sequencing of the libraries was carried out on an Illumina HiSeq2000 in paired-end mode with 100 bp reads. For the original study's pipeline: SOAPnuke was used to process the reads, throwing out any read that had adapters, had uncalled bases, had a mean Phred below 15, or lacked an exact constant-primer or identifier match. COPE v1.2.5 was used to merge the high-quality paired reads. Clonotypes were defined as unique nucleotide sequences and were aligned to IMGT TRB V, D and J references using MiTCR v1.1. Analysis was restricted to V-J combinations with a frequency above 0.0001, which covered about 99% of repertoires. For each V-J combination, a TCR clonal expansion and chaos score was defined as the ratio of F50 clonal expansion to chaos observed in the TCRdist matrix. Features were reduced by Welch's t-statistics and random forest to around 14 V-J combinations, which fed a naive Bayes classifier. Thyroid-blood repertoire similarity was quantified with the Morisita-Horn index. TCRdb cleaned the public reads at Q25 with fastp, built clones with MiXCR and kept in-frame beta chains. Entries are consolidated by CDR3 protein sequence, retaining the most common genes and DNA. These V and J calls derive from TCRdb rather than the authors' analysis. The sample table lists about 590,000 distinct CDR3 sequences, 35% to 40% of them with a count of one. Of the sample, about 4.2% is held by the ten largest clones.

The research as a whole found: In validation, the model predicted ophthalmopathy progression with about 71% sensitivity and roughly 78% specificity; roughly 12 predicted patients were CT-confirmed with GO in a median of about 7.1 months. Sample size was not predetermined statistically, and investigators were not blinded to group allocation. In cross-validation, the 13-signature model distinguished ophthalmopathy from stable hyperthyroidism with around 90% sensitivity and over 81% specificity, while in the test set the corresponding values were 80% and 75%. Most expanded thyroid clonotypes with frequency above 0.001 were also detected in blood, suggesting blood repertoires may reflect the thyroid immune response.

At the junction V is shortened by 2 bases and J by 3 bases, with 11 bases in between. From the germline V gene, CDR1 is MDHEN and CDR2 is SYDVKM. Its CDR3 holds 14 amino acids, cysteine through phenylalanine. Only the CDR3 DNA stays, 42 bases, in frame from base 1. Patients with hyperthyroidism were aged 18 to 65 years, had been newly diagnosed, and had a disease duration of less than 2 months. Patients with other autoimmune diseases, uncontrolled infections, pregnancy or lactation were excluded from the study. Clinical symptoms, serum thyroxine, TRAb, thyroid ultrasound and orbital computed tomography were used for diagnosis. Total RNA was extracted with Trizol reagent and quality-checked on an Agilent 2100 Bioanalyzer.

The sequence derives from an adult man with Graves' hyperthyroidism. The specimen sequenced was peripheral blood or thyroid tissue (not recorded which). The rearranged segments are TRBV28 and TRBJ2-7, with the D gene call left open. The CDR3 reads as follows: CASSLGPGFYEQYF. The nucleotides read TGTGCCAGCAGTTTAGGTCCCGGTTTCTACGAGCAGTACTTC.